This entry lists 32 T cell receptor beta chains sequenced from one sample in a study of CXCR3-negative and CXCR3-positive naive CD8 T cells. The libraries of TRB cDNA were prepared using 5' RACE with UMI labels. TCRdb reprocessed the 5' RACE reads and keeps a single row for each CDR3 protein, giving no DNA. The repertoire table contains around 90,000 distinct CDR3 sequences. Material for sequencing was naive CXCR3- CD8+ T cells from blood. Described subset: CD45RO-CCR7+CD27+CD95- naive CD8+ T cells lacking CXCR3 (TNR3-). The receptors originated from a human donor in good health. Some clones in this sample may be carry-over from other donors' samples.

V usage is TRBV5-5 and J usage is TRBJ2-2; the TCRdb D gene call, TRBD2, has no DNA to confirm it. Germline CDR1 and CDR2: SGHKS and YYEKEE (reference sequence). CDR3 length: 14 residues. CDR3 residues: CASSLRHSAGELFF.

The rearrangement links TRBV7-6 to TRBJ1-6; TCRdb names TRBD1, which stays unverified in the absence of DNA. This CDR3 contains 17 residues. Germline CDR1 and CDR2: SGHVS and FNYEAQ. The CDR3 spells CASSVSPGAKYNSPLHF.

V and J are TRBV20-1 and TRBJ2-1; the D call of TRBD2 rests on TCRdb alone, since no DNA is present to check it. Germline V CDR1 and CDR2: DFQATT, SNEGSKA (reference sequence). The CDR3 has 16 residues. The CDR3 reads CSAPGLAGSSYNEQFF.

The chain joins TRBV9 to TRBJ2-1; TCRdb selects TRBD1, and the lack of DNA leaves this call unchecked. CDR3 length equals 16 residues. Germline V gene sequence: CDR1 SGDLS, CDR2 YYNGEE. CDR3 region: CASSVGDPRGYNEQFF.

J is TRBJ2-1 and V is TRBV19; TCRdb proposes TRBD1, but this gene call is untestable without DNA. The CDR3 is 13 amino acids. Germline-derived CDR1 and CDR2 are LNHDA and SQIVND (reference sequence). CDR3 loop: CASSETGWGEQFF. Based on the CDR3 plus reference TRBV19 and TRBJ2-1, the full variable domain is DGGITQSPKYLFRKEGQNVTLSCEQNLNHDAMYWYRQDPGQGLRLIYYSQIVNDFQKGDIAEGYSVSREKKESFPLTVTSAQKNPTAFYLCASSETGWGEQFFGPGTRLTVL.

The chain uses TRBV5-1 and TRBJ1-1; TCRdb returns TRBD1, unconfirmable since there is no DNA. CDR1 SGHRS and CDR2 YFSETQ come from the germline V gene. The CDR3 totals 14 residues. The CDR3: CASSLSGVNTEAFF.

The chain combines TRBV12-3 or TRBV12-4 with TRBJ1-1; TCRdb indicates TRBD1, and absent DNA this call remains unverified. CDR3 length equals 13 residues. This CDR3 reads CASRGGQASEAFF.

This chain links TRBV19 with TRBJ1-1. The length of the CDR3 is 16 residues. Germline V lookup: CDR1 LNHDA, CDR2 SQIVND (reference sequence). CDR3 loop: CASRPRDGVMNTEAFF.

The chain has TRBV29-1 and TRBJ2-1; the D call of TRBD1 rests on TCRdb alone, since no DNA is present to check it. Germline V gives CDR1 SQVTM, CDR2 ANQGSEA. This CDR3 has 16 amino acids. Here the CDR3 reads CSVEGGIEGIYNEEFF.

The chain couples TRBV28 to TRBJ2-3; TCRdb picks TRBD2, but there is no DNA to check that call. The CDR3 spans 15 residues. Germline lookup yields CDR1 MDHEN and CDR2 SYDVKM. CDR3 sequence reads: CASSFISLGGNTQYF. Based on the CDR3 plus reference TRBV28 and TRBJ2-3, the full variable domain is DVKVTQSSRYLVKRTGEKVFLECVQDMDHENMFWYRQDPGLGLRLIYFSYDVKMKEKGDIPEGYSVSREKKERFSLILESASTNQTSMYLCASSFISLGGNTQYFGPGTRLTVL.

The chain recombines TRBV3-1 with TRBJ2-3. CDR1 is LGHDT and CDR2 is YNNKEL in the germline V gene (reference sequence). CDR3 length: 14 residues. This CDR3 is CASSQDYSADTQYF.

J is TRBJ2-7 and V is TRBV29-1; the TRBD2 assignment by TCRdb is unverifiable without DNA. The V gene's germline CDR1 is SQVTM and CDR2 ANQGSEA. The CDR3 runs to 16 residues. The CDR3 protein is CSVEGYGGSVNYEQYF.

The chain has TRBV5-1 and TRBJ2-7; TCRdb outputs TRBD1, but without DNA this stays unchecked. The CDR3 has 13 residues. The germline CDR1 and CDR2 sequences are SGHRS and YFSETQ. Here the CDR3 reads CASSVTGTHEQYF. Using reference TRBV5-1 and TRBJ2-7 for the parts outside the CDR3, the full variable domain is KAGVTQTPRYLIKTRGQQVTLSCSPISGHRSVSWYQQTPGQGLQFLFEYFSETQRNKGNFPGRFSGRQFSNSRSEMNVSTLELGDSALYLCASSVTGTHEQYFGPGTRLTVT.

V and J are TRBV29-1 and TRBJ2-3. The CDR3 is 13 amino acids. Germline CDR1 is SQVTM and CDR2 is ANQGSEA. CDR3 residues: CSVPQAGTDTQYF.

This chain joins TRBV5-1 and TRBJ2-7; there is no DNA to check the TCRdb D call of TRBD1. This CDR3 has 16 amino acids. Germline V gene sequence: CDR1 SGHRS, CDR2 YFSETQ. The CDR3 sequence: CASSFEGDLSPYEQYF.

This chain links TRBV19 with TRBJ2-1; TCRdb returns TRBD1, unconfirmable since there is no DNA. CDR1 is LNHDA, CDR2 SQIVND, per germline (reference sequence). The CDR3 totals 13 residues. CDR3 protein: CASSIWGGNEQFF.

V usage is TRBV1 and J usage is TRBJ2-3; checking the TCRdb D call of TRBD1 is not possible without DNA. TRBV1 represents a pseudogene. The CDR3 consists of 20 residues. The CDR3 is CTQVWDRGRGSSGIKDTQYF.

The rearrangement joins TRBV6-1 to TRBJ1-6. The germline V gene has CDR1 MNHNS and CDR2 SASEGT. The CDR3 runs to 12 residues. The CDR3 region is CALGGYNSPLHF.

The chain joins TRBV7-2 to TRBJ1-1; the D call of TRBD1 rests on TCRdb alone, since no DNA is present to check it. Looked up from germline, CDR1 is SGHTA and CDR2 is FQGNSA. The CDR3 is 15 amino acids. The CDR3 here is CASTEVGGFGAEAFF. The whole variable domain, filled in from reference TRBV7-2 and TRBJ1-1, reads GAGVSQSPSNKVTEKGKDVELRCDPISGHTALYWYRQSLGQGLEFLIYFQGNSAPDKSGLPSDRFSAERTGGSVSTLTIQRTQQEDSAVYLCASTEVGGFGAEAFFGQGTRLTVV.

The V call is TRBV29-1, the J call TRBJ1-2; TCRdb's assignment of TRBD1 cannot be checked, as there is no DNA. This CDR3 comprises 11 residues. Germline V gene lookup returns CDR1 SQVTM and CDR2 ANQGSEA. The CDR3 loop is CSAPLGYGYTF. Full variable domain (rest looked up from reference TRBV29-1 and TRBJ1-2): SAVISQKPSRDICQRGTSLTIQCQVDSQVTMMFWYRQQPGQSLTLIATANQGSEATYESGFVIDKFPISRPNLTFSTLTVSNMSPEDSSIYLCSAPLGYGYTFGSGTRLTVV.

The chain has TRBV29-1 and TRBJ2-1; TCRdb's D gene call, TRBD1, goes unchecked for lack of DNA. Germline V gene sequence: CDR1 SQVTM, CDR2 ANQGSEA. This CDR3 has 14 amino acids. CDR3 residues: CSVEERGERDEQFF.

Here the CDR3 reads CASSLVQDQETQYF. The chain couples TRBV7-7 to TRBJ2-5. The CDR3 runs to 14 residues. Germline V CDR1 and CDR2: SSHAT, FNYEAQ (reference sequence). Full variable domain (outside the CDR3, taken from reference TRBV7-7 and TRBJ2-5): GAGVSQSPRYKVTKRGQDVTLRCDPISSHATLYWYQQALGQGPEFLTYFNYEAQPDKSGLPSDRFSAERPEGSISTLTIQRTEQRDSAMYRCASSLVQDQETQYFGPGTRLLVL.

The chain employs TRBV6-5 and TRBJ2-2. Germline CDR1 is MNHEY and CDR2 is SVGAGI. This CDR3 contains 14 residues. This chain's CDR3 is CASSYSGVTGELFF.

This rearrangement joins TRBV29-1 to TRBJ2-5; the TCRdb D gene call, TRBD2, has no DNA to confirm it. The CDR3 is 13 amino acids. CDR1 is SQVTM, CDR2 ANQGSEA, per germline. CDR3 region: CSGKTGRQETQYF.

The chain has TRBV6-2 or TRBV6-3 and TRBJ2-2. The germline V gene encodes CDR1 MNHEY and CDR2 SVGEGT. There are 15 residues in the CDR3. CDR3 region: CASSYGSWNTGELFF.

The V and J genes are TRBV6-2 or TRBV6-3 and TRBJ2-5; TCRdb names TRBD1, which stays unverified in the absence of DNA. Germline V gives CDR1 MNHEY, CDR2 SVGEGT. This CDR3 contains 15 residues. The CDR3 reads CATLPPGREVRTQYF.

CDR3 amino acids: CASSLDSQPQHF. The rearrangement links TRBV7-9 to TRBJ1-5. Germline V gene data show CDR1 as SEHNR and CDR2 as FQNEAQ (reference sequence). The CDR3 totals 12 residues.

This chain connects TRBV5-6 to TRBJ2-1. Germline loops: CDR1 SGHDT, CDR2 YYEEEE. The CDR3 totals 14 residues. The CDR3 is CASIPTGDHNEQFF.

The CDR3 sequence: CSVAFSADTQYF. This chain joins TRBV29-1 and TRBJ2-3. The CDR3 is made up of 12 amino acids. CDR1 and CDR2 (germline): SQVTM, ANQGSEA.

The CDR3 sequence: CASSEKGGQPQHF. The chain uses TRBV25-1 and TRBJ1-5; TCRdb proposes TRBD1, but this gene call is untestable without DNA. In germline, CDR1 is MGHDK, CDR2 SYGVNS. CDR3 length: 13 residues.

This rearrangement joins TRBV7-3 to TRBJ2-3. From germline, CDR1 is SGHTA and CDR2 FQGTGA. The CDR3 is 15 residues long. CDR3 amino acids: CASSSSEASTDTQYF.

This clonotype is identified as medium-sized from frequency. This sequence joins TRBV4-2 and TRBJ2-1; the D gene TCRdb calls, TRBD1, cannot be checked with no DNA. The CDR3 sequence is 13 residues long. Germline V lookup: CDR1 LGHNA, CDR2 YNFKEQ. CDR3 residues: CASSRDNYNEQFF.